This T cell receptor beta chain was recorded in a study of blood T cell repertoires in COVID-19. Clones were read by immunoSEQ multiplex PCR, and TCRdb kept only the in-frame ones, dropping some. The data contain 90,000 to 130,000 clones, roughly 88% of them singletons. Germline assignment: CDR1 KGHSH and CDR2 LQKENI. The CDR3 covers 15 residues. The V gene lost 0 bases and the J gene lost 4 bases, with 12 bases spanning the gap. Sequencing was performed on peripheral blood. V gene TRBV18 combines with J gene TRBJ1-2; D gene ambiguous. This receptor was identified in a woman aged 65 to 85 with acute or convalescent COVID-19. DNA of the CDR3: TGTGCCAGCTCACCACCCACCGGGATGGGCTATGGCTACACCTTC. This translates into CASSPPTGMGYGYTF.